The clone carrying this TCR beta chain was seen a handful of times. V was clipped by 3 bases and J by 1 base, with 10 bases between them. This CDR3 contains 15 residues. The germline V gene has CDR1 SEHNR and CDR2 FQNEAQ (reference sequence). TCRdb re-analysed the PCR reads in MiXCR, keeping a single row per CDR3 protein. The table lists approximately 500,000 distinct CDR3 sequences, around 23% of them singletons. This sample is part of a study of molecular identifiers for immune sequencing clone quantification. For naive CD8 T cells, sorting used the CD8+CD4-CCR7+CD45RA+ phenotype. The sequence was collected from a human donor in good health. Some libraries in this study had Jurkat cell RNA spiked in. The V gene is TRBV7-9, the J gene TRBJ2-1, with D tentatively TRBD2 (6 bases). Sequencing input: naive CD8+ T cells from blood, with Jurkat cell RNA spiked in. The subset was: FACS-sorted CD8+CD4-CCR7+CD45RA+ naive T cells. The CDR3 here is CASSFWRDSYNEQFF. CDR3 DNA sequence: TGTGCCAGCAGCTTCTGGCGGGATTCCTACAATGAGCAGTTCTTC.